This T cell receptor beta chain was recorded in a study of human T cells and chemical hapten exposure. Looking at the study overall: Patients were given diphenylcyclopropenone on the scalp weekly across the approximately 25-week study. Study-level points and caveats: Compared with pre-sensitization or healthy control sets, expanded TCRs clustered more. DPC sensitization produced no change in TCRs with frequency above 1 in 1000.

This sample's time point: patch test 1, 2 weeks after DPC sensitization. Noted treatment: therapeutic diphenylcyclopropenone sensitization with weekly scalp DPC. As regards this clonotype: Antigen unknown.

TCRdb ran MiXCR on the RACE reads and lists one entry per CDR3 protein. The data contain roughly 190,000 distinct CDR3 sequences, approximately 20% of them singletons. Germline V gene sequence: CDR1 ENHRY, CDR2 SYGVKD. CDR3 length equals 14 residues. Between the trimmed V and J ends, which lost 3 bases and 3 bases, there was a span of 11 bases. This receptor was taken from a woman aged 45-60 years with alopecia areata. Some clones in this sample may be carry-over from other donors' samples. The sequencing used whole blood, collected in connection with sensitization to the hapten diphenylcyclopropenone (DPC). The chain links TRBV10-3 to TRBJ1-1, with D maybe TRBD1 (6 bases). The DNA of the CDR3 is TGTGCCATCAGTGACGACAGGAGCTACACTGAAGCTTTCTTT. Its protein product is CAISDDRSYTEAFF.